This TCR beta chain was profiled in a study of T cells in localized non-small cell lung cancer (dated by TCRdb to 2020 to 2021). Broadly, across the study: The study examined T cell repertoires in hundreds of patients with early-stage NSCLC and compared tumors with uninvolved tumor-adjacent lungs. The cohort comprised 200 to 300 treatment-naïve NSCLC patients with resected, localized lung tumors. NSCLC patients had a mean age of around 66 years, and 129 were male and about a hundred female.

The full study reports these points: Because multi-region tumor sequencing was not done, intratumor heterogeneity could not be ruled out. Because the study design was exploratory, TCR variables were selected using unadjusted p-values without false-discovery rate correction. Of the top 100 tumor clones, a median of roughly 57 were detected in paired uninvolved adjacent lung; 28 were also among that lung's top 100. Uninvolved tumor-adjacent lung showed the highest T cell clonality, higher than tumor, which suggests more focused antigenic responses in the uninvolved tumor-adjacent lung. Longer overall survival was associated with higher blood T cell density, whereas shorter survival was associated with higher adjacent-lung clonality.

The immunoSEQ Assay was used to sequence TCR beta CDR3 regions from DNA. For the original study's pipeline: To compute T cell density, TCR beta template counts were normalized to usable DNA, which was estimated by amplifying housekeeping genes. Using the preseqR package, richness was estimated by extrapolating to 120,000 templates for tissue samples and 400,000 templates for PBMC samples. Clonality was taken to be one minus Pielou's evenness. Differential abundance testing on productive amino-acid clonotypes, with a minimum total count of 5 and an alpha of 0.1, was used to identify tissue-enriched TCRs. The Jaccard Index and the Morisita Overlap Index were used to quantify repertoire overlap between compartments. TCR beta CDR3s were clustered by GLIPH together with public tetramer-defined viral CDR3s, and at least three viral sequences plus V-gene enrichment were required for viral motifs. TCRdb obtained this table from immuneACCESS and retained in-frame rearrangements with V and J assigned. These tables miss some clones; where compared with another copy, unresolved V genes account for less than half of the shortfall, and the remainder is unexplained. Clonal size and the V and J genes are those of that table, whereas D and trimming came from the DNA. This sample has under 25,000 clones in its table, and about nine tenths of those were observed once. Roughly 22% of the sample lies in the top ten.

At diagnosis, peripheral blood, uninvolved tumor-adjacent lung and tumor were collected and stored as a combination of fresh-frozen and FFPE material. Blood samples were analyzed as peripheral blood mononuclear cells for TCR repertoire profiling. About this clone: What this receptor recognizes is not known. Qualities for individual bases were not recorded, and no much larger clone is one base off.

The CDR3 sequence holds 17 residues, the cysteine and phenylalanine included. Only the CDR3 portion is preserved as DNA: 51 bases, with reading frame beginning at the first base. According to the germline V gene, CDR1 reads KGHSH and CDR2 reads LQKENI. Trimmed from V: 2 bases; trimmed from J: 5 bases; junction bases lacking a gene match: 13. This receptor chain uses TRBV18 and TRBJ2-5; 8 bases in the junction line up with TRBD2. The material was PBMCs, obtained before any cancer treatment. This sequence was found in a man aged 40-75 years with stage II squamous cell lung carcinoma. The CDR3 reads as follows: CASSPLSRIAGPETQYF. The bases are TGTGCCAGCTCACCATTAAGCCGGATAGCGGGGCCGGAGACCCAGTACTTC.